Sequencing of this T cell receptor (beta chain) was carried out in a study of blood T cell repertoires in COVID-19. CDR1 is SGHRS, CDR2 YFSETQ, per germline. Trimming took 0 bases from V and 6 from J, leaving 13 bases between them. The CDR3 has 15 residues. The Seattle patients joined while their infection was active and were tracked longitudinally afterward. Generated by immunoSEQ multiplex PCR, the TCRdb table keeps only in-frame clones and is missing some. Among 200,000 to 250,000 clones, approximately 85% were seen once, and the ten largest hold roughly 6.2%. The material sequenced was peripheral blood. The rearrangement uses TRBV5-1 and TRBJ1-5, with D hard to call. The sequence came from a woman of 80 years or more with COVID-19, enrolled during active disease. The CDR3 here is CASSLEGKGSQPQHF. The CDR3 DNA follows: TGCGCCAGCAGCTTGGAGGGAAAAGGGAGTCAGCCCCAGCATTTT. The full variable domain, completed using reference TRBV5-1 and TRBJ1-5, is KAGVTQTPRYLIKTRGQQVTLSCSPISGHRSVSWYQQTPGQGLQFLFEYFSETQRNKGNFPGRFSGRQFSNSRSEMNVSTLELGDSALYLCASSLEGKGSQPQHFGDGTRLSIL.